The 15 T cell receptor beta chains presented below share a single source sample, sequenced in a study of T-cell memory formation after mild COVID-19. TCRdb re-called the 5' RACE reads with MiXCR, one entry per CDR3 protein. The top ten clones hold 20% to 25% of a sample with about 430,000 distinct CDR3 sequences, approximately 19% of them seen once. The sequenced material came from PBMCs or a T cell subset sorted from them (not recorded which). All receptors come from a man younger than 30 who had mild COVID-19 (a few samples of this study predate the infection). Cell type and time point are not known.

This clonotype was observed at least ten times. V and J are TRBV9 and TRBJ2-1; TRBD2 is a possible D gene (5 bases). V lost 4 bases, J lost 7 bases, and 18 bases lay in between. The CDR3 covers 15 residues. Germline loops: CDR1 SGDLS, CDR2 YYNGEE. The CDR3 loop is CASSPSGSRMNEQFF. The CDR3 DNA is TGTGCCAGCAGCCCTTCGGGGTCCCGGATGAATGAGCAGTTCTTC. The entire variable domain, with the rest obtained from reference TRBV9 and TRBJ2-1, is as follows: DSGVTQTPKHLITATGQRVTLRCSPRSGDLSVYWYQQSLDQGLQFLIQYYNGEERAKGNILERFSAQQFPDLHSELNLSSLELGDSALYFCASSPSGSRMNEQFFGPGTRLTVL.

Only a few counts were recorded for this clonotype. V is TRBV5-6 and J is TRBJ1-4; D not certain. Germline lookup yields CDR1 SGHDT and CDR2 YYEEEE. V was shortened by 0 bases and J by 5 bases, with 14 bases between the two germline ends. The CDR3 spans 16 residues. DNA for the CDR3: TGTGCCAGCAGCTTGGCTCTCGCGGAGGAAAATGAAAAACTGTTTTTT. Translating gives CASSLALAEENEKLFF.

This chain joins TRBV6-2 or TRBV6-3 and TRBJ2-7; 7 nucleotides align to TRBD1. Per the germline V gene, CDR1 is MNHEY and CDR2 is SVGEGT. The J segment lost 3 bases and the V segment lost 2 bases, leaving 7 bases of the junction unmatched. The length of the CDR3 is 15 residues. The CDR3 spells CASSYAGGPGYEQYV. The DNA of the CDR3 is TGTGCCAGCAGTTACGCAGGGGGACCTGGCTACGAGCAGTACGTC.

The chain recombines TRBV7-2 with TRBJ2-1; D possibly corresponds to TRBD2 (6 bases). The CDR3 runs to 12 residues. CDR1 is SGHTA, CDR2 FQGNSA, per germline. As DNA, the CDR3 is TGTGTTTGGGACTCCTCCTACAATGAGCAGTTCTTC. This translates into CVWDSSYNEQFF.

The CDR3 sequence is CAITERGNTGELFF. CDR3 bases: TGTGCCATCACCGAAAGGGGGAACACCGGGGAGCTGTTTTTT. The V and J genes are TRBV10-3 and TRBJ2-2; D might be TRBD1 (5 bases). Germline V gives CDR1 ENHRY, CDR2 SYGVKD. The V gene lost 7 bases and the J gene lost 1 base, with 10 bases spanning the gap. The CDR3 is 14 amino acids.

This clonotype was recorded a few times. The chain uses TRBV12-3 or TRBV12-4 and TRBJ1-5, with D possibly matching TRBD1 (5 bases). Trimming removed 6 bases from V and 5 bases from J, with 11 bases in between. The length of the CDR3 is 13 residues. CDR3 DNA sequence: TGTGCCAGCAGCTTCACAGGCGATCAGCCCCAGCATTTT. It translates to CASSFTGDQPQHF.

The rearrangement uses TRBV6-4 and TRBJ1-5; TRBD1 might be the D (5 bases). CDR3 length equals 14 residues. Germline V gene lookup returns CDR1 MRHNA and CDR2 SNTAGT. V gave up 3 bases and J gave up 2 bases, with 8 bases separating them. The CDR3 spells CASSERGGNQPQHF. The CDR3 DNA reads TGTGCCAGCAGTGAAAGGGGAGGCAATCAGCCCCAGCATTTT.

This clonotype showed up just a few times. This chain links TRBV3-2 with TRBJ1-1; the D segment call TRBD1 is taken from the table without a DNA check. TRBV3-2 is given as a pseudogene. The CDR3 totals 15 residues. The CDR3 DNA sequence: TGTGCCAGCAGCCACCCATGGGGCCTGAACACTGAAGCTTTCTTT. Its translation: CASSHPWGLNTEAFF.

This sequence joins TRBV20-1 and TRBJ2-5, with 9 positions matching TRBD1. V dropped 0 bases and J dropped 5; count of bases not matched to a gene: 7. The CDR3 extends over 15 amino acids. CDR1 and CDR2 from the germline V gene are DFQATT and SNEGSKA (reference sequence). CDR3 region: CSARDPVTGGETQYF. For the CDR3, the DNA is TGCAGTGCTAGAGACCCGGTGACAGGGGGGGAGACCCAGTACTTC.

V and J are TRBV29-1 and TRBJ1-1; D perhaps matches TRBD1 (5 bases). CDR1 is SQVTM and CDR2 is ANQGSEA in the germline V gene. V lost 7 bases to trimming and J lost 4 bases, with 10 bases between them. The CDR3 spans 11 residues. The CDR3 loop reads CSGLGTTEAFF. The CDR3 nucleotides are TGCAGCGGTCTGGGGACCACTGAAGCTTTCTTT.

The chain uses TRBV6-5 and TRBJ1-1, with D unclear. V gave up 2 bases and J gave up 1 base, with 5 bases separating them. Germline CDR1 reads MNHEY; CDR2 reads SVGAGI. The CDR3 runs 13 residues. The CDR3 is CASSYGKNTEAFF. CDR3 nucleotides: TGTGCCAGCAGTTACGGCAAGAACACTGAAGCTTTCTTT.

This clonotype was observed at least ten times. V is TRBV5-1 and J is TRBJ2-7; 14 nucleotides agree with TRBD2. V gave up 3 bases and J gave up 3 bases; unmatched junction bases: 5. Germline V lookup: CDR1 SGHRS, CDR2 YFSETQ. The CDR3 is made up of 16 amino acids. CDR3 residues: CASSSGLAGAIYEQYF. The CDR3 DNA sequence: TGCGCCAGCAGCTCGGGACTAGCGGGGGCCATCTACGAGCAGTACTTC.

This clonotype was counted at least ten times. The chain employs TRBV12-3 or TRBV12-4 and TRBJ1-2, with a tentative D call TRBD1 (5 bases). V gave up 4 bases and J gave up 1 base, with 16 bases separating them. The CDR3 sequence is 16 residues long. CDR3 sequence (DNA): TGTGCCAGCAGTTCCCCGGACACCCGTCTTAACTATGGCTACACCTTC. It specifies CASSSPDTRLNYGYTF.

The V call is TRBV5-4, the J call TRBJ1-5; D gene ambiguous. V lost 4 bases and J lost 5, with 7 bases in between. The CDR3 has 12 amino acids. The germline gives CDR1 SGHNT, CDR2 YYREEE (reference sequence). The CDR3 spells CASSHDDQPQHF. The CDR3 DNA reads TGTGCCAGCAGCCATGACGATCAGCCCCAGCATTTT.

This chain links TRBV9 with TRBJ2-2; 7 nucleotides line up with TRBD1. The germline CDR1 and CDR2 sequences are SGDLS and YYNGEE. The CDR3 extends over 15 amino acids. V was pared by 0 bases and J by 4 bases, with 3 bases of the junction left unmatched. DNA for the CDR3: TGTGCCAGCAGCGTAGAGCCAGGGGGCACCGGGGAGCTGTTTTTT. This codes for CASSVEPGGTGELFF.